Detailed here is one T cell receptor (beta chain). The target antigen is unknown. The CDR3 loop spans 14 amino acids. J gave up 6 bases and V 4 bases, and 10 bases lay outside the gene matches. Germline V gives CDR1 SGHNT, CDR2 YYREEE (reference sequence). Sequencing used immunoSEQ multiplex PCR; TCRdb keeps in-frame clones, though not all of them. The table has approximately 74,000 clones, around 90% seen once. This entry comes from a study of OX40 agonist ivuxolimab in advanced cancers. The wider study: With a range of 23 to 79, age averaged about 58 years, and 75% to 90% were male. Study-wide results and limits: The investigators did not determine what antigen specificity the expanded peripheral T cells had. Circulating CD4+ and CD8+ T cells showed clonal expansion by week 6 at 0.1 to 3.0 mg/kg.

The chain has TRBV5-4 and TRBJ2-7; 7 bases line up with TRBD2. This material consisted of CD4+ or CD8+ T cells sorted from blood, taken in a trial of the OX40 agonist ivuxolimab. This TCR came from an adult with an advanced solid tumor such as melanoma, head and neck, liver or kidney cancer. For the CDR3, the DNA is TGTGCCAGCAGCACGGCCGGGACTACCCGCGAGCAGTACTTC. Protein: CASSTAGTTREQYF.